Sequencing of this T cell receptor (beta chain) was carried out in a study of blood T cell repertoires in COVID-19. Only in-frame clones appear in the TCRdb table, and some are missing; sequencing was by immunoSEQ multiplex PCR. The sample includes 90,000 to 100,000 clones, less than 95% of them seen just once. The V gene's germline CDR1 is GTSNPN and CDR2 SVGIG (reference sequence). Trimming at V came to 1 base and at J to 0 bases, leaving 3 bases not matched to a gene. The CDR3 extends over 14 amino acids. The TCR originated in a man aged 45-65 years with acute or convalescent COVID-19. Sequences were obtained from peripheral blood. The rearrangement links TRBV30 to TRBJ2-7, with TRBD2 matching over 7 bases. This CDR3 is CAWSEWGGSYEQYF. As DNA, the CDR3 is TGTGCCTGGAGTGAGTGGGGGGGCTCCTACGAGCAGTACTTC.